This TCR beta chain is drawn from a study of T cell responses to AZD1222 COVID-19 vaccine. General study points: Just a handful of AZD1222 recipients tested seropositive at baseline.

Assay: immunoSEQ multiplex PCR; the TCRdb copy retains only in-frame clones and omits some. Here the sample spans approximately 160,000 clones, about nine tenths being singletons. Worth noting for this clone: What it recognizes is unknown.

This TCR came from an adult in good health. The sample in question was peripheral blood, obtained on day 0 of AZD1222 vaccination.

For the CDR3, the DNA is TGTGCCAGCAGTTTGTCTGGTCGGGACACTGAAGCTTTCTTT. This codes for CASSLSGRDTEAFF. V is TRBV28 and J is TRBJ1-1; D gene ambiguous. CDR3 size: 14 residues. Between the trimmed V and J ends, which lost 3 bases and 3 bases, there was a span of 11 bases. CDR1 is MDHEN and CDR2 is SYDVKM in the germline V gene.